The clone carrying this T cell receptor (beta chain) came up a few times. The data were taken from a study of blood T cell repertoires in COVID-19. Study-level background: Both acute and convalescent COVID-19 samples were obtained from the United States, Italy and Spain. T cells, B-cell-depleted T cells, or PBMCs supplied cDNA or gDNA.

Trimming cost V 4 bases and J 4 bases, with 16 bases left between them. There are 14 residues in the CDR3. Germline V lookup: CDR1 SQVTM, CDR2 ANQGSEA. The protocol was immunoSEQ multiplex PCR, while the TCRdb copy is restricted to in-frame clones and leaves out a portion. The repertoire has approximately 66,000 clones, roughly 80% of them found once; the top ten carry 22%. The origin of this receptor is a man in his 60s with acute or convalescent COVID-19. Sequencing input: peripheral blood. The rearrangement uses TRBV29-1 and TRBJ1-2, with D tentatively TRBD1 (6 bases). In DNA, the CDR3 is TGCAGCGTTGGTTCCAGGGGAGAATTCTATGGCTACACCTTC. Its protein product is CSVGSRGEFYGYTF.